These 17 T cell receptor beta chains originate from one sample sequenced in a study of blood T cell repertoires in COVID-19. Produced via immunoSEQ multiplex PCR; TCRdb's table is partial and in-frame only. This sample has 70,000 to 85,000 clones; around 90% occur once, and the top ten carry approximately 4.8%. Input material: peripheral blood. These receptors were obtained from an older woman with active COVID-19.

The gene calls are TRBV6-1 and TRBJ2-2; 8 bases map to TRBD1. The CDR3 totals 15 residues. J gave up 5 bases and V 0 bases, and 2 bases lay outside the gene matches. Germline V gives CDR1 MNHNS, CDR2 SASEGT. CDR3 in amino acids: CASSEATGVTGELFF. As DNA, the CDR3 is TGTGCCAGCAGTGAAGCGACAGGGGTGACCGGGGAGCTGTTTTTT.

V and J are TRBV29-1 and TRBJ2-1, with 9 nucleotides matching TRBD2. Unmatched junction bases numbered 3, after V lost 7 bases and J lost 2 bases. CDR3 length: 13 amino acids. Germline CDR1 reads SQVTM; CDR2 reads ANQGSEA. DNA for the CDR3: TGCAGCGGGGGACTAGCTGCCTACAATGAGCAGTTCTTC. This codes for CSGGLAAYNEQFF.

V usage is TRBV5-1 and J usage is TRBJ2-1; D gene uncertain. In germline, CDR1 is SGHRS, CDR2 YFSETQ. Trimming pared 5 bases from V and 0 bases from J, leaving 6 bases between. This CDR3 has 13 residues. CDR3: CASRTDSYNEQFF. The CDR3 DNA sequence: TGCGCCAGCAGGACTGACTCCTACAATGAGCAGTTCTTC.

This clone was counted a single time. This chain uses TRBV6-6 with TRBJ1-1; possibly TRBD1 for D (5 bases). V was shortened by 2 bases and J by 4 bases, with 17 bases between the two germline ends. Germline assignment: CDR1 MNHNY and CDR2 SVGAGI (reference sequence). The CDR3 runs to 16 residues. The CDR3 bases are TGTGCCAGCAGTTACGTCTTTGGAGGGGCGGGCACTGAAGCTTTCTTT. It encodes CASSYVFGGAGTEAFF.

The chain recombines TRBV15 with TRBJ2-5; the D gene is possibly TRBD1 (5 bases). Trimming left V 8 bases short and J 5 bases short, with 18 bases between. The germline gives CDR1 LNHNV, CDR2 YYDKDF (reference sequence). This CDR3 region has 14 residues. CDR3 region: CATARFQGSETQYF. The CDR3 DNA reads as TGTGCCACCGCGCGATTCCAGGGTTCGGAGACCCAGTACTTC.

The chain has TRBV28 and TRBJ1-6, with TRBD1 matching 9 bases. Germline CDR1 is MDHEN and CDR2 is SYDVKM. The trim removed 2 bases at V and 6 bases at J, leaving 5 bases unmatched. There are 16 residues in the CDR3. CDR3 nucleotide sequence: TGTGCCAGCAGTTTAACTTCGGGACAGGGTAATTCACCCCTCCACTTT. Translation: CASSLTSGQGNSPLHF.

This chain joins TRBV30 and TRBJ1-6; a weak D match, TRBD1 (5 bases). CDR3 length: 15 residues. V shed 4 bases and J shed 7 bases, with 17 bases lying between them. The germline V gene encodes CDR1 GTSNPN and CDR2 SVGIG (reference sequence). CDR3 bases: TGTGCCTGGAAGGAACAGGCTCAGGCCAATTCACCCCTCCACTTT. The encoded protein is CAWKEQAQANSPLHF.

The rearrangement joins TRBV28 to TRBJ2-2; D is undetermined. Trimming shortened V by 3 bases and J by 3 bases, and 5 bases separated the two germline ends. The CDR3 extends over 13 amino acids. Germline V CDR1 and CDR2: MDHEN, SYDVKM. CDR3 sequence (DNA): TGTGCCAGCAGTTTTAGATACACCGGGGAGCTGTTTTTT. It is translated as CASSFRYTGELFF.

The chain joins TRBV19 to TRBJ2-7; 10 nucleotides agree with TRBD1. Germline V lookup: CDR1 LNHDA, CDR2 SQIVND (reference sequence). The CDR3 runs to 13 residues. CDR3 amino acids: CAAKGTGAYEQYF. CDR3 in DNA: TGTGCAGCCAAGGGGACAGGGGCCTACGAGCAGTACTTC.

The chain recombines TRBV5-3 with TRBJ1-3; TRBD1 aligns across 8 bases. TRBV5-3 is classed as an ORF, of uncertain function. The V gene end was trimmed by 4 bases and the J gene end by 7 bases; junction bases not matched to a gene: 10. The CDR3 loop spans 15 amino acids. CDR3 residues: CARSQGQVVTNTIYF. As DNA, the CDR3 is TGTGCCAGAAGCCAGGGACAGGTGGTAACTAACACCATATATTTT.

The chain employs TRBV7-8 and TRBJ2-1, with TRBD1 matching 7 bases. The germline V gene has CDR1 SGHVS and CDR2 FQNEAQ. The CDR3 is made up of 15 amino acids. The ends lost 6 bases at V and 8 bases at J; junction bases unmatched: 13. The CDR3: CASRTIRDSGYEQFF. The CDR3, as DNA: TGTGCCAGCAGAACTATCCGGGACAGCGGCTATGAGCAGTTCTTC.

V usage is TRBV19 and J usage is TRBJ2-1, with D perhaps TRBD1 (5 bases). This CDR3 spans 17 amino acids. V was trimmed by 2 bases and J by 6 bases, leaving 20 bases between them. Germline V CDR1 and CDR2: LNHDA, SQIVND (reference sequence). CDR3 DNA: TGTGCCAGTAGTATAAAGATGGGTAATAGGGGAAGCAATGAGCAGTTCTTC. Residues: CASSIKMGNRGSNEQFF.

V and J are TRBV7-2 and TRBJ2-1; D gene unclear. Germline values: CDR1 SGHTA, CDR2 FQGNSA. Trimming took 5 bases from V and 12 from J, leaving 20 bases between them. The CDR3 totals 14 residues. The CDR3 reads CASSAPALDNGQFF. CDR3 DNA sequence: TGTGCCAGCAGCGCCCCCGCTTTAGATAACGGGCAGTTCTTC.

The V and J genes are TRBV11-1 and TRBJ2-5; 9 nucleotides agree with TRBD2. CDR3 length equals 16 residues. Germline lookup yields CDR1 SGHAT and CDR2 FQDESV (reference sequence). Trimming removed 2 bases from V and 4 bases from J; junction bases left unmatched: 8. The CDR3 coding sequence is TGTGCCAGCAGCTTATCTCGCGGGAGGGCCTTAGAGACCCAGTACTTC. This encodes CASSLSRGRALETQYF.

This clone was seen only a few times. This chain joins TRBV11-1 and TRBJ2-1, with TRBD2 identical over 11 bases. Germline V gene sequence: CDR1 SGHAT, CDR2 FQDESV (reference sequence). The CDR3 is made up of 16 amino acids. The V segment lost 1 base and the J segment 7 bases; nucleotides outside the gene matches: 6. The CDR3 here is CASSLGVLAGVNEQFF. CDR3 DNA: TGTGCCAGCAGCTTAGGGGTACTAGCGGGAGTTAATGAGCAGTTCTTC. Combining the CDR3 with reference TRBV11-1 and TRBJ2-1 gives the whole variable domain EAEVAQSPRYKITEKSQAVAFWCDPISGHATLYWYRQILGQGPELLVQFQDESVVDDSQLPKDRFSAERLKGVDSTLKIQPAELGDSAMYLCASSLGVLAGVNEQFFGPGTRLTVL.

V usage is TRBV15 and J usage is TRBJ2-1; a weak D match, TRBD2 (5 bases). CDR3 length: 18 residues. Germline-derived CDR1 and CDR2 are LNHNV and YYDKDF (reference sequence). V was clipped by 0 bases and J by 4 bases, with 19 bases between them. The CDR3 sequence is CATSRDDRGFGVYNEQFF. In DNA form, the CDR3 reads TGTGCCACCAGCAGAGACGACCGGGGATTCGGTGTTTACAATGAGCAGTTCTTC.

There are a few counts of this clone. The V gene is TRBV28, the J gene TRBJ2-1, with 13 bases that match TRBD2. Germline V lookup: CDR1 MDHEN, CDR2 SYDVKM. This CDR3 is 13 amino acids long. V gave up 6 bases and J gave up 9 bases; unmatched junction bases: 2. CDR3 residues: CASRTSGRFEQFF. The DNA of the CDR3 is TGTGCCAGCAGGACTAGCGGGAGGTTTGAGCAGTTCTTC. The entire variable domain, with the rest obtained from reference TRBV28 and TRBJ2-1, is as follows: DVKVTQSSRYLVKRTGEKVFLECVQDMDHENMFWYRQDPGLGLRLIYFSYDVKMKEKGDIPEGYSVSREKKERFSLILESASTNQTSMYLCASRTSGRFEQFFGPGTRLTVL.